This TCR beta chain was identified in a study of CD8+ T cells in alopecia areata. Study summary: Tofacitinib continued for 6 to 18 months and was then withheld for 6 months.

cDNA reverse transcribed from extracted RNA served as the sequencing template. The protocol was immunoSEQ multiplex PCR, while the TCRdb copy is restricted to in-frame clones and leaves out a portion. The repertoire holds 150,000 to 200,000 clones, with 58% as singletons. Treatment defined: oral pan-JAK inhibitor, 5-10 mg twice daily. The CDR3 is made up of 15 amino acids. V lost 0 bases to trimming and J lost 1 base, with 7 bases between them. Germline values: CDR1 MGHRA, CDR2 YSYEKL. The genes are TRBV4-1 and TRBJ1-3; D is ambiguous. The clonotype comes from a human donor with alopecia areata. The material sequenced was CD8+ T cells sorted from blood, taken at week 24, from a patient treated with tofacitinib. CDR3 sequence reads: CASSQEGSSGNTIYF. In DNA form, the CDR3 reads TGCGCCAGCAGCCAAGAGGGAAGTTCTGGAAACACCATATATTTT.